This T cell receptor (beta chain) was identified in a study of shared clonotypes between healthy human individuals. Study information: Each donor contributed plates that comprised three CD4 naive, three CD4 memory, two CD8 naive and one CD8 memory.

Note on this clone: Its antigen is unknown.

CD8 cells classed as naive were CD45RO-negative and positively selected for CCR7, excluding terminally differentiated effector memory CD45RA+ cells. The CDR3 sequence is 17 residues long. Per germline, CDR1 MNHEY and CDR2 SMNVEV (reference sequence). J lost 1 base, V lost 4 bases, and 6 bases had no gene match. Data came from immunoSEQ multiplex PCR; TCRdb stores just in-frame clones and leaves some out. The data hold just over 2,000,000 clones, with around 96% observed a single time. General study findings and limits: Naive subsets usually exceeded memory subsets in estimated richness. Genetic and exposure-history diversity was limited by the few donors.

This sequence originates from a man aged 18 to 29 in good health. The J gene is TRBJ2-3, the V gene TRBV27, with 12 bases aligning to TRBD2. Sequencing was performed on naive CD8+ T cells sorted from blood. This chain's CDR3 is CASSSTRTSGGTDTQYF. CDR3 coding DNA: TGTGCCAGCAGTTCCACGCGGACTAGCGGGGGCACAGATACGCAGTATTTT.